These 5 T cell receptor beta chains were sequenced from one sample in a study of PD-1 blockade in classical Hodgkin lymphoma. Each patient's relapse followed autologous stem cell transplantation, and brentuximab vedotin exposure varied. Generated by immunoSEQ multiplex PCR, the TCRdb table keeps only in-frame clones and is missing some. The sample shows over 20,000 clones, nearly 80% of them seen only once. Here the sequenced sample was peripheral blood mononuclear cells (PBMCs), taken at baseline. The receptor source for this set is a human donor with classical Hodgkin lymphoma.

This sequence joins TRBV7-2 and TRBJ1-5; maybe TRBD1 (5 bases). In germline, CDR1 is SGHTA, CDR2 FQGNSA. V lost 5 bases, J lost 8 bases, and 19 bases lay in between. The CDR3 loop spans 15 amino acids. CDR3 protein: CASSRQHGGREPQHF. The CDR3 DNA follows: TGTGCCAGCAGCCGCCAACATGGGGGGAGGGAGCCCCAGCATTTT.

The chain combines TRBV6-1 with TRBJ2-7; TRBD2 might be the D (5 bases). The germline CDR1 and CDR2 sequences are MNHNS and SASEGT. There are 13 residues in the CDR3. Trimming shortened V by 6 bases and J by 1 base, and 10 bases separated the two germline ends. CDR3 nucleotide sequence: TGTGCCAGCAGATACCGGGGATCCTACGAGCAGTACTTC. This gives the protein CASRYRGSYEQYF.

This clone was recorded a few times. The J gene is TRBJ1-5, the V gene TRBV12-5; D might be TRBD1 (6 bases). CDR3 length: 15 amino acids. The ends were cut back, 5 bases at V and 2 bases at J, with 13 bases in the middle. Germline V gives CDR1 LGHNT, CDR2 FRNRAP. The CDR3 loop is CASGPGGFGNQPQHF. DNA of the CDR3: TGTGCTAGTGGTCCGGGGGGCTTTGGCAATCAGCCCCAGCATTTT.

The rearrangement joins TRBV10-2 to TRBJ2-3, with D tentatively TRBD1 or TRBD2 (5 bases each). CDR1 is WSHSY, CDR2 SAAADI, per germline. V dropped 2 bases and J dropped 2 bases, with 17 bases sitting between them. The CDR3 sequence is 17 residues long. CDR3 DNA sequence: TGCGCCAGCAGTGAGCCCCCCGCGAGGGGAACCACAGATACGCAGTATTTT. Amino acids: CASSEPPARGTTDTQYF.

The chain couples TRBV7-2 to TRBJ1-1; perhaps TRBD1 as D (6 bases). Germline V gene lookup returns CDR1 SGHTA and CDR2 FQGNSA. The CDR3 totals 16 residues. The ends were cut back, 2 bases at V and 3 bases at J, with 16 bases in the middle. CDR3 nucleotide sequence: TGTGCCAGCAGCTTAAGGGCAGGGGTGCCCGACACTGAAGCTTTCTTT. Translation gives CASSLRAGVPDTEAFF.